The 20 T cell receptor beta chains given below trace back to one sample, sequenced in a study of blood T cells in healthy people across ages. It was with a sample-barcoded 5' primer and a J-beta primer mix that a second PCR of roughly 6 to 12 cycles was run. TCRdb re-called the 5' RACE reads with MiXCR, one entry per CDR3 protein. The sample lists some 1,800,000 distinct CDR3 sequences; roughly two fifths were seen once. Sequencing was carried out using blood. The source is a human donor in good health.

The CDR3 protein is CASAPLTSSDTQYF. The CDR3 DNA is TGTGCCAGCGCCCCCTTGACTAGTTCCGATACGCAGTATTTT. This chain joins TRBV2 and TRBJ2-3, with D possibly TRBD2 on 6 matching bases. This CDR3 has 14 residues. CDR1 is SNHLY, CDR2 FYNNEI, per germline. The V end was cut by 8 bases, the J end by 6 bases, with 18 bases between.

This clonotype was found a few times. The chain is built from TRBV6-6 and TRBJ1-2; D is perhaps TRBD1 (6 bases). The CDR3 totals 12 residues. Germline V gene sequence: CDR1 MNHNY, CDR2 SVGAGI (reference sequence). Trimming took 5 bases from V and 4 from J, leaving 8 bases between them. The CDR3 loop reads CASSGQTYGYTF. In DNA form, the CDR3 reads TGTGCCAGCAGTGGACAGACCTATGGCTACACCTTC.

This clonotype appeared a few times. The chain employs TRBV4-2 and TRBJ2-3; TRBD2 is a possible D gene (5 bases). The germline CDR1 and CDR2 sequences are LGHNA and YNFKEQ. CDR3 length equals 13 residues. Between the trimmed V and J ends, which lost 7 bases and 10 bases, there was a span of 18 bases. This CDR3 is CASNQDSRPAQYF. Here the CDR3 DNA reads TGTGCCAGCAACCAGGACTCGCGCCCTGCGCAGTATTTT.

This chain links TRBV20-1 with TRBJ1-2; tentative D call: TRBD1 (5 bases). Trimming pared 0 bases from V and 7 bases from J, leaving 9 bases between. The CDR3 totals 12 residues. Germline V gene data show CDR1 as DFQATT and CDR2 as SNEGSKA (reference sequence). CDR3 protein: CSARDAGTGYTF. CDR3 nucleotides: TGCAGTGCTAGAGATGCCGGGACTGGCTACACCTTC.

The rearrangement joins TRBV20-1 to TRBJ1-1; D unresolved. The V and J ends lost 6 bases and 3 bases respectively, with 17 bases between them. Germline loops: CDR1 DFQATT, CDR2 SNEGSKA (reference sequence). The CDR3 length is 14 residues. CDR3: CSAYMLGRDTEAFF. CDR3 in DNA: TGCAGTGCCTACATGTTGGGGAGGGACACTGAAGCTTTCTTT.

This clonotype was observed a few times. The V call is TRBV12-3 or TRBV12-4, the J call TRBJ1-6; unclear D gene. V lost 5 bases, J lost 3 bases, and 11 bases lay in between. This CDR3 is 15 amino acids long. This CDR3 is CASSRRANYNSPLHF. In DNA, the CDR3 is TGTGCCAGCAGTCGGCGGGCGAACTATAATTCACCCCTCCACTTT.

The CDR3 region is CAIGSDTDTQYF. The DNA of the CDR3 is TGTGCCATCGGTTCGGACACAGATACGCAGTATTTT. The rearrangement uses TRBV10-3 and TRBJ2-3; D is uncertain. The CDR3 spans 12 residues. The V gene's germline CDR1 is ENHRY and CDR2 SYGVKD. Between the trimmed V and J ends, which lost 8 bases and 2 bases, there was a span of 8 bases.

The J gene is TRBJ2-3, the V gene TRBV6-5; D might be TRBD1 (6 bases). The CDR3 length is 13 residues. CDR1 and CDR2 from the germline V gene are MNHEY and SVGAGI. The V end was cut by 0 bases, the J end by 10 bases, with 11 bases between. The chain's CDR3 is CASSYSIQGAQYF. CDR3 coding DNA: TGTGCCAGCAGTTACTCGATACAGGGTGCGCAGTATTTT.

V is TRBV7-3 and J is TRBJ2-1; 10 positions agree with TRBD1. The ends lost 5 bases at V and 4 bases at J; junction bases unmatched: 5. The CDR3 covers 15 residues. Germline V lookup: CDR1 SGHTA, CDR2 FQGTGA. CDR3 sequence (DNA): TGTGCCAGCAGCATTCGACAGGGGGCGTACAATGAGCAGTTCTTC. This sequence encodes CASSIRQGAYNEQFF.

V is TRBV4-3 and J is TRBJ2-5, with 11 bases matching TRBD2. CDR1 LGHNA and CDR2 YSLEER come from the germline V gene. CDR3 length equals 15 residues. The J segment lost 4 bases and the V segment lost 0 bases, leaving 1 base of the junction unmatched. The CDR3 spells CASSQDGTSGETQYF. CDR3 DNA sequence: TGCGCCAGCAGCCAAGATGGGACTAGCGGAGAGACCCAGTACTTC.

The chain links TRBV5-1 to TRBJ2-4; D is unresolved. The DNA end is a closer match to TRBJ2-7, so the J assignment may be wrong. There are 13 residues in the CDR3. CDR1 is SGHRS and CDR2 is YFSETQ in the germline V gene. The CDR3 protein is CASSPAGNYEQYF. For the CDR3, the DNA is TGCGCCAGCAGCCCGGCTGGGAATTACGAGCAGTACTTC.

The chain combines TRBV2 with TRBJ2-6, with no clear D. Between the trimmed V and J ends, which lost 3 bases and 4 bases, there was a span of 7 bases. Germline loops: CDR1 SNHLY, CDR2 FYNNEI. CDR3 length equals 14 residues. The CDR3 protein is CASSDYRGANVLTF. The CDR3 nucleotides read TGTGCCAGCAGTGACTATCGGGGGGCCAACGTCCTGACTTTC.

This clonotype was recorded a few times. The chain carries TRBV15 and TRBJ2-2; D is unclear. This CDR3 contains 14 residues. Looked up from germline, CDR1 is LNHNV and CDR2 is YYDKDF (reference sequence). Trimming left V 5 bases short and J 7 bases short, with 14 bases between. The CDR3 DNA reads TGTGCCACCAGCCCCGAGCCCCACGGCGGGGAGCTGTTTTTT. The encoded protein is CATSPEPHGGELFF.

V is TRBV29-1 and J is TRBJ1-4; D unclear. This CDR3 is 14 amino acids long. The germline gives CDR1 SQVTM, CDR2 ANQGSEA. V was pared by 5 bases and J by 4 bases, with 14 bases between. This CDR3 is CSVTSGPLNEKLFF. CDR3 sequence (DNA): TGCAGCGTTACATCTGGACCGCTTAATGAAAAACTGTTTTTT.

The chain couples TRBV12-5 to TRBJ1-1, with D perhaps matching TRBD1 (5 bases). The germline V gene has CDR1 LGHNT and CDR2 FRNRAP. This CDR3 region has 16 residues. V was pared by 3 bases and J by 1 base, with 15 bases between. The CDR3 sequence: CASGFGTEDENTEAFF. DNA of the CDR3: TGTGCTAGTGGTTTCGGGACCGAGGATGAGAACACTGAAGCTTTCTTT.

A few counts support this clonotype. This sequence joins TRBV20-1 and TRBJ1-5; 8 positions agree with TRBD1. There are 13 residues in the CDR3. The ends lost 5 bases at V and 5 bases at J; junction bases unmatched: 5. Germline CDR1 and CDR2: DFQATT and SNEGSKA (reference sequence). CDR3 residues: CSASGGSHQPQHF. Written as DNA, the CDR3 is TGCAGTGCTTCAGGGGGCTCTCATCAGCCCCAGCATTTT.

In its sample, this clonotype was seen a few times. This chain joins TRBV20-1 and TRBJ1-2, with a weak D call TRBD1 (5 bases). CDR1 and CDR2 from the germline V gene are DFQATT and SNEGSKA (reference sequence). This CDR3 is built from 13 residues. Trimming removed 0 bases from V and 2 bases from J, with 7 bases in between. The CDR3 reads CSAREGLNYGYTF. The CDR3 DNA sequence: TGCAGTGCTAGAGAGGGGCTGAACTATGGCTACACCTTC.

The chain has TRBV20-1 and TRBJ1-1; maybe TRBD1 (5 bases). The ends were cut back, 3 bases at V and 3 bases at J, with 17 bases in the middle. The germline gives CDR1 DFQATT, CDR2 SNEGSKA (reference sequence). The CDR3 runs 15 residues. The CDR3 DNA follows: TGCAGTGCTAGCCCCCTTGGGGGGGTGTACACTGAAGCTTTCTTT. Protein product: CSASPLGGVYTEAFF.

The chain recombines TRBV10-3 with TRBJ2-7; no clear D gene. Germline V gene data show CDR1 as ENHRY and CDR2 as SYGVKD. CDR3 size: 15 residues. Trimming stripped 5 bases from V and 0 bases from J, with 14 bases between. The CDR3 here is CAISQADDSSYEQYF. The CDR3 DNA follows: TGTGCCATCAGTCAGGCAGATGATAGCTCCTACGAGCAGTACTTC.

The chain has TRBV6-2 or TRBV6-3 and TRBJ1-1; weak D call: TRBD1 (5 bases). Trimming shortened V by 0 bases and J by 7 bases, and 15 bases separated the two germline ends. Germline CDR1 reads MNHEY; CDR2 reads SVGEGT. The CDR3 runs 15 residues. The CDR3 loop is CASSYSLIGVSEAFF. The CDR3 nucleotides read TGTGCCAGCAGTTACTCTCTCATAGGGGTGAGTGAAGCTTTCTTT.